This T cell receptor (beta chain) was obtained from a study of early T cells in non-severe SARS-CoV-2 infection. Across the study: The study sequenced bulk RNA from unsorted whole blood, with chains unpaired. Broader study findings: Anti-spike CD8 responses were favored by VDJdb matching, which missed private and CD4 specificities.

As for this clonotype: Its cognate antigen is unknown.

The V and J ends lost 5 bases and 5 bases, in that order; junction bases with no gene match: 8. The CDR3 runs 14 residues. Germline CDR1 MDHEN, CDR2 SYDVKM. Unique molecular identifiers tagged individual cDNA molecules. Each CDR3 protein is one row after TCRdb ran MiXCR on the 5' RACE reads. The table records 25,000 to 35,000 distinct CDR3 sequences, 5% to 5.5% of them present only once. Sequencing used whole blood. This TCR was sampled from an adult who was a healthcare worker with PCR-confirmed SARS-CoV-2 infection or an uninfected control (not recorded which). The chain couples TRBV28 to TRBJ1-1; 7 bases are shared with TRBD1. CDR3: CASSETGQGTEAFF. CDR3 sequence (DNA): TGTGCCAGCAGTGAGACAGGGCAGGGGACTGAAGCTTTCTTT.